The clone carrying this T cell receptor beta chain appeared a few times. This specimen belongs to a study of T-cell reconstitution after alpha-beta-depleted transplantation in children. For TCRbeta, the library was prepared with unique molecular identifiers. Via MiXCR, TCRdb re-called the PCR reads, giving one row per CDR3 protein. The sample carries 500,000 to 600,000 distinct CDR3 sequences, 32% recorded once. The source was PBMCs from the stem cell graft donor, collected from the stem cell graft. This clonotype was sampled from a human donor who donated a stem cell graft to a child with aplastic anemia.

The CDR3 DNA reads as TGTGCCAGCAGCCCAGGGTTATACTCTGGGGCCAACGTCCTGACTTTC. It is translated as CASSPGLYSGANVLTF. The J gene is TRBJ2-6, the V gene TRBV7-9, with D maybe TRBD1 (5 bases). The germline V gene has CDR1 SEHNR and CDR2 FQNEAQ (reference sequence). CDR3 length: 16 amino acids. The V end was cut by 5 bases, the J end by 0 bases, with 11 bases between.